Listed below are T cell receptor beta chains from one sample, sequenced in a study of blood T cell repertoires in COVID-19. Some clones are missing from TCRdb's copy, which holds only in-frame ones; the method was immunoSEQ multiplex PCR. The sample lists 100,000 to 150,000 clones; around 89% were seen once. The sequencing input was peripheral blood. These receptors originate from a man between 65 and 85 years old with active COVID-19. Both conserved end residues are part of each CDR3. Each record gives: D gene, J gene, clone size, V gene, CDR3 DNA, CDR3 protein. A D gene is named only where the DNA matches it firmly. Some rows have no size entry. The others give once, few or many, or a class for an expanded clone.

TRBD2	TRBJ2-1	NA	TRBV5-1	TGCGCCAGCAGTGGAGCGGGAGTATTCAATGAGCAGTTCTTC	CASSGAGVFNEQFF
TRBD1	TRBJ2-3	NA	TRBV6-5	TGTGCCAGCAGGCCGCGGACAGGTAGCACAGATACGCAGTATTTT	CASRPRTGSTDTQYF
NA	TRBJ2-3	NA	TRBV10-3	TGTGCCATCAGTGTCGGAGATACGCAGTATTTT	CAISVGDTQYF
TRBD1	TRBJ1-3	few	TRBV5-1	TGCGCCAGCAGCTGGACAGGGTCTGGAAACACCATATATTTT	CASSWTGSGNTIYF
NA	TRBJ1-6	NA	TRBV5-5	TGTGCCAGCAGGCGCGCCCAAGGGACTTATAATTCACCCCTCCACTTT	CASRRAQGTYNSPLHF
TRBD1	TRBJ2-5	NA	TRBV7-3	TGTGCCAGCAGATCTACAGGGGGCTTGAGGGAGACCCAGTACTTC	CASRSTGGLRETQYF
TRBD2	TRBJ2-1	NA	TRBV4-3	TGCGCCAGCAGCCAAGAGCTTGGGGCGGGAGGGCCTCTCAATGAGCAGTTCTTC	CASSQELGAGGPLNEQFF
TRBD2	TRBJ2-7	NA	TRBV18	TGTGCCAGCTCACCCCCCGGACTAGCGGCTTACGAGCAGTACTTC	CASSPPGLAAYEQYF
TRBD1	TRBJ1-6	NA	TRBV28	TGTGCCAGCAGTTCCCGACAGGGGGCGAATTCACCCCTCCACTTT	CASSSRQGANSPLHF
NA	TRBJ1-2	few	TRBV6-6	TGTGCCAGCAGTTACTCAGGGGTAAACTATGGCTACACCTTC	CASSYSGVNYGYTF
NA	TRBJ2-1	NA	TRBV6-1	TGTGCCAGCAGTGAAGAAAGGGGATGGGAGCAGTTCTTC	CASSEERGWEQFF
TRBD2	TRBJ2-2	NA	TRBV6-5	TGTGCCAGCAGTTCTCTTAGCGGGAGGGTCGCCGGGGAGCTGTTTTTT	CASSSLSGRVAGELFF
NA	TRBJ2-1	once	TRBV2	TGTGCCAGCAGTGCCACTAGCAATGAGCAGTTCTTC	CASSATSNEQFF
NA	TRBJ2-7	NA	TRBV28	TGTGCCAGCAGTTCTACGCCTTACGAGCAGTACTTC	CASSSTPYEQYF
TRBD2	TRBJ2-1	NA	TRBV4-3	TGCGCCAGCAGCCAAGGGCTAGTGAGGGGGCCTAGCGGGAGGGACAATGAGCAGTTCTTC	CASSQGLVRGPSGRDNEQFF
NA	TRBJ2-3	NA	TRBV11-2	TGTGCCAGCAGCTTAGATGAGGGAAAGAGGTCCGCAGATACGCAGTATTTT	CASSLDEGKRSADTQYF
NA	TRBJ1-1	NA	TRBV5-4	TGTGCCAGCAGCCCGACGGGGACAAGGGATACTGAAGCTTTCTTT	CASSPTGTRDTEAFF
NA	TRBJ2-1	NA	TRBV7-3	TGTGCCAGCAGCCCGGACAGCTACAATGAGCAGTTCTTC	CASSPDSYNEQFF
NA	TRBJ2-3	NA	TRBV20-1	TGCAGTGCTAGTCCCCGGGTAAGGGATACGCAGTATTTT	CSASPRVRDTQYF
NA	TRBJ2-7	once	TRBV7-9	TGTGCCAGCAGCACGCTGGGCAGGGCCTACGAGCAGTACTTC	CASSTLGRAYEQYF
NA	TRBJ2-1	once	TRBV18	TGTGCCAGCTCACCACCGGAAGCGTACAATGAGCAGTTCTTC	CASSPPEAYNEQFF
NA	TRBJ2-7	once	TRBV28	TGTGCCAGCAGGAAGGGGCAAGACTACGAGCAGTACTTC	CASRKGQDYEQYF
NA	TRBJ2-1	NA	TRBV4-1	TGCGCCAGCAGAGGGCTAGCAAAGGAGAATGAGCAGTTCTTC	CASRGLAKENEQFF
NA	TRBJ1-1	NA	TRBV5-1	TGCGCCAGCAGCTCGAAAGTCAGGGGGAACACTGAAGCTTTCTTT	CASSSKVRGNTEAFF
NA	TRBJ1-3	few	TRBV5-1	TGCGCCAGCAGCTTCAACCCTCGGACAAGCTCTGGAAACACCATATATTTT	CASSFNPRTSSGNTIYF
TRBD2	TRBJ2-1	NA	TRBV19	TGTGCCAGTAACCCTAGCGGCTTCATATCCTACAATGAGCAGTTCTTC	CASNPSGFISYNEQFF
TRBD1	TRBJ2-3	NA	TRBV6-4	TGTGCCAGCAGAGACAGGGAGCAAGATACGCAGTATTTT	CASRDREQDTQYF
TRBD1	TRBJ2-5	NA	TRBV27	TGTGCCAGCAGTTTATCGAGAGGACAGGGGGTAGAGACCCAGTACTTC	CASSLSRGQGVETQYF
NA	TRBJ2-2	NA	TRBV4-3	TGCGCCAGCAGCCTGGGTGGCGGCACCGGGGAGCTGTTTTTT	CASSLGGGTGELFF
NA	TRBJ2-2	NA	TRBV24-1	TGTGCCACCAGCGGGAGGAACACCGGGGAGCTGTTTTTT	CATSGRNTGELFF
TRBD1	TRBJ2-3	NA	TRBV5-1	TGCGCCAGCAGCGCGGGACAGGGGAGCACAGATACGCAGTATTTT	CASSAGQGSTDTQYF
TRBD1	TRBJ1-3	few	TRBV3-1/TRBV3-2	TGTGCCAGCAGCCCCTCGACAGGGACCCTCTCTGGAAACACCATATATTTT	CASSPSTGTLSGNTIYF
NA	TRBJ2-2	NA	TRBV6-6	TGTGCCAGCAGCCTCCAGGGGCGGGACACCGGGGAGCTGTTTTTT	CASSLQGRDTGELFF
NA	TRBJ1-5	NA	TRBV19	TGTGCCAGTAGTATACTCCGACAGACCAATCAGCCCCAGCATTTT	CASSILRQTNQPQHF
NA	TRBJ2-1	NA	TRBV28	TGTGCCAGCTTAAAGAGGGAGTTTCTTGAGCAGTTCTTC	CASLKREFLEQFF
NA	TRBJ2-5	NA	TRBV7-9	TGTGCCAGCAGCTCTCTAGGACTACGCCAAGAGACCCAGTACTTC	CASSSLGLRQETQYF
NA	TRBJ1-1	NA	TRBV3-1/TRBV3-2	TGTGCCAGCAGCCAAGCGGGGGAAGGAGCTTTCTTT	CASSQAGEGAFF
TRBD1	TRBJ1-1	NA	TRBV18	TGTGCCAGCTCACCGGGACAGGGGACTGGAGCTTTCTTT	CASSPGQGTGAFF
NA	TRBJ1-2	once	TRBV4-1	TGCGCCAGCAGCCAAACAGGCTATGGCTACACCTTC	CASSQTGYGYTF
TRBD2	TRBJ2-7	once	TRBV7-2	TGTGCCAGCAGCGGACGACTAGCGGGGCCCGAGCAGTACTTC	CASSGRLAGPEQYF
NA	TRBJ1-1	NA	TRBV14	TGTGCCAGCAGCCAAGATGGGGCGGGGGGGGCTTTCTTT	CASSQDGAGGAFF
NA	TRBJ1-5	once	TRBV15	TGTGCCACCAGCGGGGGGGGGCCAGGGGATGGTCAGCCCCAGCATTTT	CATSGGGPGDGQPQHF
NA	TRBJ2-4	NA	TRBV7-8	TGTGCCAGCAGCCCGCCCGGGGGGCAACGAAACATTCAGTACTTC	CASSPPGGQRNIQYF
NA	TRBJ1-6	NA	TRBV7-9	TGTGCCAGCAGGCCCACGGGGACATCACTAAATTCACCCCTCCACTTT	CASRPTGTSLNSPLHF
NA	TRBJ1-5	NA	TRBV19	TGTGCCAGTACTTTCGGGGGAGCTCAGCCCCAGCATTTT	CASTFGGAQPQHF
NA	TRBJ2-7	NA	TRBV6-1	TGTGCCAGCAGTGAATCACCCTTCTGGCGGCTCTCCTACGAGCAGTACTTC	CASSESPFWRLSYEQYF
TRBD2	TRBJ2-3	NA	TRBV5-4	TGTGCCAGCAGCTCCAGAAAGCGGGGAGCAGATACGCAGTATTTT	CASSSRKRGADTQYF
NA	TRBJ2-2	NA	TRBV7-9	TGTGCCAGCAGACATATGCAGGGATTCACCGGGGAGCTGTTTTTT	CASRHMQGFTGELFF
TRBD2	TRBJ2-1	NA	TRBV28	TGTGCCAGCAGTACTCCTAGCGGGACCCCTATCGATGAGCAGTTCTTC	CASSTPSGTPIDEQFF
NA	TRBJ1-5	NA	TRBV6-1	TGTGCCAGCAGTGAAGATAGAAACAGGGAGCTCAATCAGCCCCAGCATTTT	CASSEDRNRELNQPQHF
TRBD2	TRBJ2-1	NA	TRBV27	TGTGCCAGCAGTTTCGCGGGACTAGCGGGATTGAATGAGCAGTTCTTC	CASSFAGLAGLNEQFF
TRBD1	TRBJ2-7	NA	TRBV15	TGTGCCACCAGTCTGGACAGGTACTCCTACGAGCAGTACTTC	CATSLDRYSYEQYF
NA	TRBJ1-2	NA	TRBV11-2	TGTGCCAGCTCGGGACACTCCTATGGCTACACCTTC	CASSGHSYGYTF
NA	TRBJ1-4	NA	TRBV7-2	TGTGCCAGCAGCTTACGGGCAGGGGAAAATGAAAAACTGTTTTTT	CASSLRAGENEKLFF
NA	TRBJ2-1	NA	TRBV6-6	TGTGCCAGCAGGACGTACGAGGAGTACAATGAGCAGTTCTTC	CASRTYEEYNEQFF
NA	TRBJ2-7	NA	TRBV6-2/TRBV6-3	TGTGCCAGCAGTTACTCGATGGGGAGCTCCTACGAGCAGTACTTC	CASSYSMGSSYEQYF
TRBD1	TRBJ1-1	NA	TRBV27	TGTGCCAGCAGTTTATCAATCGGGACAGGAAACACTGAAGCTTTCTTT	CASSLSIGTGNTEAFF
TRBD2	TRBJ2-2	NA	TRBV5-4	TGTGCCAGCAGCTTGCCGGGAGGGCCTCGTTTCGGGGAGCTGTTTTTT	CASSLPGGPRFGELFF
TRBD2	TRBJ2-1	NA	TRBV5-4	TGTGCCAGCAGCTGGATAGCGGGAGGGAGGGGCAATGAGCAGTTCTTC	CASSWIAGGRGNEQFF
NA	TRBJ1-3	NA	TRBV5-1	TGCGCCAGCAGTATTGGAAACACCATATATTTT	CASSIGNTIYF